This entry lists 28 T cell receptor beta chains sequenced from one sample in a study of T cell changes during pregnancy in multiple sclerosis (dated by TCRdb to about 2019). Preparation of the library involved the immunoSEQ multiplex PCR assay. This is the immuneACCESS table as TCRdb keeps it, with only in-frame sequences that have V and J called. A part of the clones is gone; compared with another copy, unresolved V genes explain less than half, and the rest is unexplained. This sample is represented by some 48,000 clones; roughly 94% of them were singletons. The ten largest clones capture almost 6% of the sample. This material consisted of CD8+ T cells from peripheral blood mononuclear cells, taken in the first trimester of pregnancy. Receptors were obtained from a female donor with multiple sclerosis, enrolled in a pregnancy study.

The chain carries TRBV19 and TRBJ1-4; 10 bases align to TRBD1. Germline V gives CDR1 LNHDA, CDR2 SQIVND (reference sequence). V dropped 7 bases and J dropped 5; count of bases not matched to a gene: 7. The CDR3 runs 15 residues. As DNA, the CDR3 is TGTGCCAGTACCACGAGGGGACAGGGGAATGAAAAACTGTTTTTT. Translating it yields CASTTRGQGNEKLFF.

This clone was seen just once. This chain uses TRBV4-1 with TRBJ1-1; a weak D match, TRBD1 (6 bases). V lost 0 bases and J 5 bases, leaving 10 bases between the germline ends. This CDR3 has 14 residues. Germline-derived CDR1 and CDR2 are MGHRA and YSYEKL. The CDR3 protein is CASSQEGTFTEAFF. The CDR3 DNA follows: TGCGCCAGCAGCCAAGAGGGGACATTTACTGAAGCTTTCTTT.

The chain joins TRBV9 to TRBJ2-2; no definite D call. Per germline, CDR1 SGDLS and CDR2 YYNGEE. V was pared by 6 bases and J by 0 bases, with 6 bases between. This CDR3 is built from 13 residues. CDR3 sequence (DNA): TGTGCCAGCAAGGAGACGAACACCGGGGAGCTGTTTTTT. Its protein is CASKETNTGELFF.

The chain uses TRBV6-1 and TRBJ1-2, with 8 bases fitting TRBD1. V was clipped by 2 bases and J by 2 bases; unmatched bases: 7. Germline loops: CDR1 MNHNS, CDR2 SASEGT. The CDR3 is 16 amino acids. The CDR3 loop is CASSESDGQGNYGYTF. In DNA, the CDR3 is TGTGCCAGCAGTGAATCCGACGGACAGGGAAACTATGGCTACACCTTC.

The V call is TRBV5-4, the J call TRBJ2-3, with 12 bases matching TRBD2. With 4 bases clipped from V and 2 bases from J, the junction kept 5 bases outside the gene matches. The CDR3 length is 16 residues. Germline V lookup: CDR1 SGHNT, CDR2 YYREEE (reference sequence). Here the CDR3 reads CASSAGLAGYTDTQYF. DNA of the CDR3: TGTGCCAGCAGCGCAGGACTAGCGGGGTACACAGATACGCAGTATTTT.

This clone was seen only once. The chain recombines TRBV6-5 with TRBJ1-2; 9 nucleotides align to TRBD1. V lost 6 bases, J lost 6 bases, and 11 bases stayed unmatched. Germline loops: CDR1 MNHEY, CDR2 SVGAGI. The CDR3 sequence is 15 residues long. The CDR3 DNA is TGTGCCAGCAGCTATACCGGGACAGGGATTAATGGCTACACCTTC. Translated, it gives CASSYTGTGINGYTF.

This chain connects TRBV4-1 to TRBJ2-7; the match to TRBD1 covers 7 bases. The ends lost 1 base at V and 0 bases at J; junction bases unmatched: 3. The CDR3 is made up of 15 amino acids. Germline CDR1 MGHRA, CDR2 YSYEKL. The CDR3 here is CASSQARGSSYEQYF. CDR3 sequence (DNA): TGCGCCAGCAGCCAAGCCAGGGGGTCCTCCTACGAGCAGTACTTC.

The V call is TRBV7-2, the J call TRBJ1-5, with TRBD1 matching over 10 bases. The CDR3 runs to 17 residues. The J segment lost 0 bases and the V segment lost 1 base, leaving 3 bases of the junction unmatched. Germline V gene lookup returns CDR1 SGHTA and CDR2 FQGNSA. The CDR3 protein is CASSLGDRGLSNQPQHF. The CDR3 DNA reads as TGTGCCAGCAGCTTAGGGGACAGGGGCCTTAGCAATCAGCCCCAGCATTTT.

V gene TRBV6-5 combines with J gene TRBJ1-2; TRBD1 matches 11 bases. CDR3 size: 14 residues. V gave up 4 bases and J gave up 7 bases; unmatched junction bases: 5. Germline V CDR1 and CDR2: MNHEY, SVGAGI. Here the CDR3 DNA reads TGTGCCAGCAGTTTTTCCGGGACAGGGGGTGGCTACACCTTC. Its protein product is CASSFSGTGGGYTF.

The chain has TRBV10-1 and TRBJ2-1; TRBD1 matches at 9 bases. CDR1 and CDR2 from the germline V gene are WNHNN and SYGVQD (reference sequence). V shed 8 bases, J shed 10 bases, and the junction held 21 bases outside the gene matches. The CDR3 totals 17 residues. CDR3 nucleotides: TGCGCCAGCTCATGGCCCGGAGACAGGGGGTCCCTCGGGGAGCAGTTCTTC. It specifies CASSWPGDRGSLGEQFF.

This clone was detected only once. The chain is built from TRBV7-9 and TRBJ2-3, with TRBD2 matching 8 bases. The CDR3 sequence is 14 residues long. Germline V CDR1 and CDR2: SEHNR, FQNEAQ (reference sequence). The trim removed 5 bases at V and 3 bases at J, leaving 4 bases unmatched. CDR3 in amino acids: CASSPSGSTDTQYF. The CDR3 DNA reads as TGTGCCAGCAGCCCCAGCGGGAGTACAGATACGCAGTATTTT. Supplemented by reference TRBV7-9 and TRBJ2-3, the full variable domain reads DTGVSQNPRHKITKRGQNVTFRCDPISEHNRLYWYRQTLGQGPEFLTYFQNEAQLEKSRLLSDRFSAERPKGSFSTLEIQRTEQGDSAMYLCASSPSGSTDTQYFGPGTRLTVL.

The V and J genes are TRBV7-9 and TRBJ2-1; 10 positions agree with TRBD2. V was pared by 5 bases and J by 9 bases, with 4 bases of the junction left unmatched. The CDR3 is made up of 13 amino acids. Germline V lookup: CDR1 SEHNR, CDR2 FQNEAQ (reference sequence). CDR3: CASSHSGRIEQFF. CDR3 nucleotides: TGTGCCAGCAGCCATAGCGGGAGGATTGAGCAGTTCTTC.

The V call is TRBV4-2, the J call TRBJ2-7; D might be TRBD2 (5 bases). Germline lookup yields CDR1 LGHNA and CDR2 YNFKEQ. Trimming stripped 1 base from V and 2 bases from J, with 18 bases between. The CDR3 consists of 17 residues. CDR3 loop: CASSQAGVSDPAYEQYF. The CDR3 DNA reads as TGTGCCAGCAGCCAAGCCGGGGTTAGCGACCCCGCCTACGAGCAGTACTTC.

The genes are TRBV5-1 and TRBJ2-2, with TRBD1 matching 7 bases. Losses at the gene ends were 5 bases for V and 7 bases for J; bases not matched to a gene: 5. The CDR3 has 13 amino acids. Germline lookup yields CDR1 SGHRS and CDR2 YFSETQ. The CDR3 here is CASRWTGIGELFF. As DNA, the CDR3 is TGCGCCAGCAGATGGACAGGAATCGGGGAGCTGTTTTTT.

V and J are TRBV12-5 and TRBJ1-1; 8 bases line up with TRBD1. V lost 1 base to trimming and J lost 7 bases; unmatched junction nucleotides: 2. Germline CDR1 LGHNT, CDR2 FRNRAP. CDR3 length: 13 residues. CDR3 loop: CASGLDRGDEAFF. The DNA of the CDR3 is TGTGCTAGTGGTTTGGACAGGGGGGATGAAGCTTTCTTT.

This sequence joins TRBV7-9 and TRBJ2-1, with D possibly TRBD2 on 5 matching bases. The germline V and J ends were trimmed by 3 bases and 4 bases, with 13 bases remaining between them. The CDR3 loop spans 15 amino acids. The germline V gene has CDR1 SEHNR and CDR2 FQNEAQ (reference sequence). Here the CDR3 reads CASSFGLLSYNEQFF. In nucleotides, the CDR3 is TGTGCCAGCAGCTTTGGACTTCTATCTTACAATGAGCAGTTCTTC.

This chain connects TRBV5-1 to TRBJ2-7, with 8 bases matching TRBD1. Germline loops: CDR1 SGHRS, CDR2 YFSETQ. With V trimmed by 5 bases and J by 6 bases, 7 bases remained unmatched. The CDR3 loop spans 13 amino acids. In nucleotides, the CDR3 is TGCGCCAGCAGGCCAGGGGGCGCGGGCGAGCAGTACTTC. Its protein is CASRPGGAGEQYF.

This chain joins TRBV7-7 and TRBJ2-7, with a tentative D call TRBD2 (5 bases). This CDR3 contains 14 residues. CDR1 is SSHAT, CDR2 FNYEAQ, per germline (reference sequence). The V end was cut by 1 base, the J end by 2 bases, with 9 bases between. CDR3 coding DNA: TGTGCCAGCAGCTTAGGTCTGGGAGCCTACGAGCAGTACTTC. This gives the protein CASSLGLGAYEQYF.

The rearrangement uses TRBV7-6 and TRBJ2-7; perhaps TRBD2 as D (5 bases). CDR1 is SGHVS, CDR2 FNYEAQ, per germline. The V end lost 1 base, the J end lost 0 bases, and 19 bases lay between the germline ends. This CDR3 has 18 residues. CDR3 in amino acids: CASSLEAGVVGSSYEQYF. The CDR3 coding sequence is TGTGCCAGCAGCTTAGAAGCCGGGGTCGTGGGGAGCTCCTACGAGCAGTACTTC.

The chain employs TRBV13 and TRBJ2-5; possible D gene TRBD2, 6 bases. The CDR3 totals 15 residues. The V end lost 6 bases, the J end lost 3 bases, and 17 bases lay between the germline ends. Germline V gene sequence: CDR1 PRHDT, CDR2 FYEKMQ (reference sequence). The CDR3 nucleotides are TGTGCCAGCAGTCATGCGGGGCCGTCTGAAGAGACCCAGTACTTC. This translates into CASSHAGPSEETQYF.

The genes are TRBV6-4 and TRBJ2-1, with D possibly matching TRBD1 (5 bases). Per germline, CDR1 MRHNA and CDR2 SNTAGT. CDR3 length: 15 amino acids. V shed 3 bases and J shed 0 bases, with 9 bases lying between them. The CDR3 here is CASSEGHSSYNEQFF. CDR3 coding DNA: TGTGCCAGCAGTGAAGGACACAGCTCCTACAATGAGCAGTTCTTC.

This sequence joins TRBV6-5 and TRBJ1-6; TRBD1 matches at 11 bases. V shed 7 bases and J 10 bases; nucleotides not matched to a gene: 12. The CDR3 loop spans 16 amino acids. Germline CDR1 MNHEY, CDR2 SVGAGI. The CDR3 reads CASNSSDRGQGSPLHF. For the CDR3, the DNA is TGTGCCAGCAATTCCTCGGACAGGGGGCAGGGGTCACCCCTCCACTTT.

J is TRBJ2-1 and V is TRBV7-9; TRBD2 is a possible D gene (6 bases). V was trimmed by 2 bases and J by 0 bases, leaving 14 bases between them. Germline V gene data show CDR1 as SEHNR and CDR2 as FQNEAQ (reference sequence). The CDR3 is 17 amino acids. The CDR3, as DNA: TGTGCCAGCAGCTTACGGAACGGGAGAGGCTCCTACAATGAGCAGTTCTTC. The encoded protein is CASSLRNGRGSYNEQFF.

The chain combines TRBV13 with TRBJ2-3; 8 nucleotides agree with TRBD1. V dropped 5 bases and J dropped 0; count of bases not matched to a gene: 13. Germline V gives CDR1 PRHDT, CDR2 FYEKMQ (reference sequence). CDR3 length: 18 amino acids. The CDR3 reads CASSETGQGISSTDTQYF. DNA for the CDR3: TGTGCCAGCAGCGAAACTGGACAGGGAATTTCTAGCACAGATACGCAGTATTTT.

The chain is built from TRBV6-4 and TRBJ2-7; perhaps TRBD2 as D (6 bases). V was clipped by 3 bases and J by 0 bases, with 6 bases between them. In germline, CDR1 is MRHNA, CDR2 SNTAGT. This CDR3 region has 13 residues. The CDR3 DNA follows: TGTGCCAGCAGTGAGGGGGGCTCCTACGAGCAGTACTTC. It translates to CASSEGGSYEQYF.

The rearrangement joins TRBV9 to TRBJ1-4, with 7 bases aligning to TRBD1. V shed 2 bases, J shed 8 bases, and the junction held 12 bases outside the gene matches. Germline values: CDR1 SGDLS, CDR2 YYNGEE. The CDR3 has 16 amino acids. The CDR3 DNA sequence: TGTGCCAGCAGCGTGGCAGGGGGGTTAGGGATCGAAAAACTGTTTTTT. Translating it yields CASSVAGGLGIEKLFF. Based on the CDR3 plus reference TRBV9 and TRBJ1-4, the full variable domain is DSGVTQTPKHLITATGQRVTLRCSPRSGDLSVYWYQQSLDQGLQFLIQYYNGEERAKGNILERFSAQQFPDLHSELNLSSLELGDSALYFCASSVAGGLGIEKLFFGSGTQLSVL.

J is TRBJ2-7 and V is TRBV27; TRBD1 matches at 7 bases. The J segment lost 0 bases and the V segment lost 3 bases, leaving 5 bases of the junction unmatched. CDR3 size: 15 residues. Germline CDR1 and CDR2: MNHEY and SMNVEV (reference sequence). DNA for the CDR3: TGTGCCAGCAGTTTTGGGCAGGGGGACTCCTACGAGCAGTACTTC. Residues: CASSFGQGDSYEQYF.

The rearrangement links TRBV29-1 to TRBJ1-3; D ambiguous. Germline V CDR1 and CDR2: SQVTM, ANQGSEA. The CDR3 spans 13 residues. The V end lost 4 bases, the J end lost 0 bases, and 7 bases lay between the germline ends. In DNA, the CDR3 is TGCAGCGTTGTTGACTCCTCTGGAAACACCATATATTTT. Translating it yields CSVVDSSGNTIYF. Variable domain in full (rest from reference TRBV29-1 and TRBJ1-3): SAVISQKPSRDICQRGTSLTIQCQVDSQVTMMFWYRQQPGQSLTLIATANQGSEATYESGFVIDKFPISRPNLTFSTLTVSNMSPEDSSIYLCSVVDSSGNTIYFGEGSWLTVV.